Listed below are T cell receptor beta chains from one sample, sequenced in a study of human T cells and chemical hapten exposure. TCRdb re-analysed the RACE reads in MiXCR, keeping a single row per CDR3 protein. The sample includes about 92,000 distinct CDR3 sequences, 8% to 10% of them seen just once. The source material was whole blood, sampled in connection with sensitization to the hapten diphenylcyclopropenone (DPC). Receptors were obtained from a woman aged 35 to 49 with alopecia areata. Some clones in this sample may be carry-over from other donors' samples. Both conserved end residues are part of each CDR3. The D gene is left open where the match is weak. A row's size may be missing; if present it is once, few, many or a size class.

clone size,V gene,D gene,J gene,CDR3 protein,CDR3 DNA
.,TRBV5-5,.,TRBJ2-1,CASRPLQANEQFF,TGTGCCAGCAGACCCCTACAGGCGAATGAGCAGTTCTTC
many,TRBV7-9,.,TRBJ2-6,CASSLAEGAPWDLRVLTF,TGTGCCAGCAGCTTAGCGGAGGGGGCGCCTTGGGATCTGCGTGTCCTGACTTTC
few,TRBV28,.,TRBJ1-4,CATGWGGEKLFF,TGTGCCACCGGGTGGGGGGGTGAAAAACTGTTTTTT
many,TRBV6-1,TRBD2,TRBJ2-3,CASSDPLAGAYTQYF,TGTGCCAGCAGTGATCCGCTAGCGGGGGCTTATACGCAGTATTTT
few,TRBV7-2,TRBD2,TRBJ2-1,CASSPGTGLAGYEQFF,TGTGCCAGCAGTCCGGGGACGGGACTAGCGGGGTACGAGCAGTTCTTC
few,TRBV7-9,.,TRBJ1-2,CASTTLGRKSYGYTF,TGTGCCAGCACCACATTGGGTAGGAAGAGCTATGGCTACACCTTC
.,TRBV4-3,.,TRBJ1-4,CASSQGTGRRGEKLFF,TGCGCCAGCAGCCAAGGGACGGGCCGACGGGGGGAAAAACTGTTTTTT
many,TRBV20-1,TRBD2,TRBJ2-6,CSARDPSGGRSGANVLTF,TGCAGTGCTAGAGATCCTAGCGGGGGTCGCTCTGGGGCCAACGTCCTGACTTTC
many,TRBV7-9,.,TRBJ2-7,CASSLIPGNEQYF,TGTGCCAGCAGCCTGATCCCAGGGAACGAGCAGTACTTC
few,TRBV14,.,TRBJ2-3,CASSSFGSSTDTQYF,TGTGCCAGCAGCTCCTTCGGTTCTAGCACAGATACGCAGTATTTT
many,TRBV7-3,.,TRBJ2-5,CASSSQSQETQYF,TGTGCCAGCAGCTCCCAAAGCCAAGAGACCCAGTACTTC
.,TRBV5-4,.,TRBJ1-2,CASSFMQGKWRVGYTF,TGTGCCAGCAGCTTTATGCAGGGAAAATGGAGAGTCGGCTACACCTTC
few,TRBV6-2/TRBV6-3,.,TRBJ2-7,CASRASVSYEQYF,TGTGCCAGCCGTGCTTCGGTGTCCTACGAGCAGTACTTC
many,TRBV12-3/TRBV12-4,TRBD1,TRBJ1-5,CATSQGARDPQHF,TGTGCCACCTCTCAGGGGGCGAGAGATCCCCAGCATTTT
.,TRBV7-2,TRBD2,TRBJ2-5,CASTSGGPQETQYF,TGTGCCAGTACTAGCGGGGGACCTCAAGAGACCCAGTACTTC
many,TRBV7-8,.,TRBJ2-5,CASSSSPYQETQYF,TGTGCCAGCAGCTCCTCACCGTACCAAGAGACCCAGTACTTC
many,TRBV27,TRBD1,TRBJ1-5,CASSLSLGTDQPQHF,TGTGCCAGCAGTTTATCCCTAGGGACAGATCAGCCCCAGCATTTT
many,TRBV7-2,.,TRBJ2-3,CASSAPTDTQYF,TGTGCCAGCAGCGCCCCCACAGATACGCAGTATTTT
few,TRBV12-3/TRBV12-4,.,TRBJ2-5,CASSFSGAQYF,TGTGCCAGCAGTTTTTCGGGCGCCCAGTACTTC
.,TRBV27,.,TRBJ2-2,CASSFRDAGELFF,TGTGCCAGCAGTTTCCGGGACGCCGGGGAGCTGTTTTTT
medium-sized,TRBV7-8,.,TRBJ2-5,CASSLDPSNQETQYF,TGTGCCAGCAGCTTAGATCCGAGCAACCAAGAGACCCAGTACTTC
many,TRBV6-5,.,TRBJ1-6,CASSYAGTESSYNSPLHF,TGTGCCAGCAGTTACGCTGGGACGGAAAGCTCCTATAATTCACCCCTCCACTTT
.,TRBV5-1,TRBD1,TRBJ2-1,CASSAQGQGNYNEQFF,TGCGCCAGCAGCGCCCAGGGACAGGGGAACTACAATGAGCAGTTCTTC
.,TRBV7-9,.,TRBJ2-7,CASSLATGVYEQYF,TGTGCCAGCAGCTTAGCGACGGGGGTTTACGAGCAGTACTTC
.,TRBV29-1,.,TRBJ2-1,CSDGDSIDEQFF,TGCAGCGACGGGGACTCTATCGATGAGCAGTTCTTC
.,TRBV4-2,.,TRBJ1-6,CASSQVSYNSPLHF,TGTGCCAGCAGCCAAGTGTCCTATAATTCACCCCTCCACTTT
many,TRBV20-1,TRBD2,TRBJ2-5,CSARDRGRTSGDFETQYF,TGCAGTGCTAGAGATCGAGGAAGGACTAGCGGGGATTTTGAGACCCAGTACTTC
many,TRBV30,.,TRBJ1-2,CAWIQGLGDGYTF,TGTGCCTGGATTCAGGGGCTCGGGGATGGCTACACCTTC
.,TRBV28,.,TRBJ2-4,CASSPWDGPRGNIQYF,TGTGCCAGCAGCCCTTGGGACGGGCCCAGGGGAAACATTCAGTACTTC
many,TRBV18,TRBD1,TRBJ2-7,CASSPQGASYEQYF,TGTGCCAGCTCACCACAGGGGGCCTCCTACGAGCAGTACTTC
.,TRBV6-5,TRBD1,TRBJ1-2,CASRRETGGVYGYTF,TGTGCCAGCCGAAGGGAGACAGGGGGAGTCTATGGCTACACCTTC
.,TRBV7-2,.,TRBJ2-3,CASSYRAADTDTQYF,TGTGCCAGCAGCTACAGGGCGGCGGACACAGATACGCAGTATTTT
few,TRBV7-2,.,TRBJ2-3,CASSSLGTGGTDTQYF,TGTGCCAGCAGCTCCTTGGGGACTGGGGGGACAGATACGCAGTATTTT
few,TRBV7-2,.,TRBJ1-5,CASRFDGNQPQHF,TGTGCCAGCAGATTCGACGGGAATCAGCCCCAGCATTTT
few,TRBV7-6,TRBD2,TRBJ2-3,CASSLVLAGGSLADTQYF,TGTGCCAGCAGCTTAGTCCTAGCGGGTGGTTCGTTGGCAGATACGCAGTATTTT
many,TRBV4-3,.,TRBJ2-1,CASSQVMAPYNEQFF,TGCGCCAGCAGCCAAGTCATGGCTCCGTACAATGAGCAGTTCTTC
.,TRBV20-1,TRBD2,TRBJ2-7,CSARGVAGSYEQYF,TGCAGTGCTAGAGGAGTAGCGGGGAGCTACGAGCAGTACTTC